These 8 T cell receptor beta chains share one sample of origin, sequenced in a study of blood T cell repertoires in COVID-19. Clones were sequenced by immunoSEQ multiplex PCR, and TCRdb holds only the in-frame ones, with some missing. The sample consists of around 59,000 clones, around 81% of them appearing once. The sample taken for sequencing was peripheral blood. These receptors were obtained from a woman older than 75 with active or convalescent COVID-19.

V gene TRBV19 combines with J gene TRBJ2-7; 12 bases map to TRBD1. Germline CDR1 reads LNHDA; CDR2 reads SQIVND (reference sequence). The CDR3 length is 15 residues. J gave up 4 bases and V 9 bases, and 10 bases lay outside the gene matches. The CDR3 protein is CASRSPGQGAYEQYF. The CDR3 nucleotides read TGTGCCAGCCGCTCCCCGGGACAGGGGGCTTACGAGCAGTACTTC.

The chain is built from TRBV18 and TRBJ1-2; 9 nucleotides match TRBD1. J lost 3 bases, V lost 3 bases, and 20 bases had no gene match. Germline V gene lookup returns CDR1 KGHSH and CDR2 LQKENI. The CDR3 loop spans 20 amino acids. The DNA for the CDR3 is TGTGCCAGCTCACCGATACCCCGACAGGGGGGAAAGGGCTACGACTATGGCTACACCTTC. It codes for CASSPIPRQGGKGYDYGYTF.

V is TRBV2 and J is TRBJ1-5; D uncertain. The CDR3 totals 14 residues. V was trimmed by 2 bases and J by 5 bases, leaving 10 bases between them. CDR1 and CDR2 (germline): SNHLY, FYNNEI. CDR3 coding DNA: TGTGCCAGCAGTGAAATCCGGACTGATCAGCCCCAGCATTTT. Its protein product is CASSEIRTDQPQHF.

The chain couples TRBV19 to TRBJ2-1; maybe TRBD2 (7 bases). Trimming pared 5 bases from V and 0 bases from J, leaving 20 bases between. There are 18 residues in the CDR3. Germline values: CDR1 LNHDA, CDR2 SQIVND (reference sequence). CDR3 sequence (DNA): TGTGCCAGTAGTTCCACCCGGGGGGCCGTATTCTCCTACAATGAGCAGTTCTTC. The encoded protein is CASSSTRGAVFSYNEQFF.

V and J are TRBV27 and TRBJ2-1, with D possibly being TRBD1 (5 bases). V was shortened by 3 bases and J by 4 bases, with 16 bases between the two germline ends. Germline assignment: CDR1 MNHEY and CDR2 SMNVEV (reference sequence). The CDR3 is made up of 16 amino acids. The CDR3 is CASSFRENVGYNEQFF. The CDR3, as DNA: TGTGCCAGCAGTTTCAGGGAAAATGTCGGTTACAATGAGCAGTTCTTC.

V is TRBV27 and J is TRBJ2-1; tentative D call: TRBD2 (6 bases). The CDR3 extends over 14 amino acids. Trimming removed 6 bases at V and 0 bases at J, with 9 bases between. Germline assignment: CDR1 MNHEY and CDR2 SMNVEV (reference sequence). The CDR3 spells CASRAGYSYNEQFF. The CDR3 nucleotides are TGTGCCAGCAGAGCGGGCTACTCCTACAATGAGCAGTTCTTC.

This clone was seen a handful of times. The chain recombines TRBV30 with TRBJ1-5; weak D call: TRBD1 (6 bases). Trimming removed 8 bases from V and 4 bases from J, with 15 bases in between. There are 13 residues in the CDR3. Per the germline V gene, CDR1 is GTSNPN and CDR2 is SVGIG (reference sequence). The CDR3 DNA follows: TGTGCCAAAGACGGGCAGGGGAATCAGCCCCAGCATTTT. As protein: CAKDGQGNQPQHF.

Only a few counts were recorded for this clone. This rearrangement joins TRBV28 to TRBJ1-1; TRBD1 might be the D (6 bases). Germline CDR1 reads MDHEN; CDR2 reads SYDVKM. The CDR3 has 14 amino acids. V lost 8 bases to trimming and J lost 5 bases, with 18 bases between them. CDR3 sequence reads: CASLNRASWTEAFF. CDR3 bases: TGTGCCAGCCTTAACAGGGCGTCTTGGACTGAAGCTTTCTTT.